There are a few counts of the clone carrying this T cell receptor (beta chain). The antigen is undetermined. The data derive from a study of beta chain features in type 1 diabetes. Trimming took 5 bases from V and 4 from J, leaving 8 bases between them. Germline V gives CDR1 MNHEY, CDR2 SVGAGI. The CDR3 has 12 residues. Cells sorted by CD45RO/CCR7/CD25/CD127/CD95/CD27 comprised CD4+ naive, central memory, regulatory and stem cell-like memory cells. cDNA synthesis used the whole RNA isolate, giving expressed TCRB sequences. Data came from immunoSEQ multiplex PCR; TCRdb stores just in-frame clones and leaves some out. Among about 390,000 clones listed, around a tenth were seen once. Findings and limits, study-wide: Whether TCRB rearrangement is influenced by HLA type went unresolved here. Individuals with type 1 diabetes displayed fewer insertions and more deletions at VDJ junctions. Shortening that was moderate but significant affected the TCRB CDR3s of Type 1 diabetes patients in all four CD4+ subsets.

The sequencing input was central memory CD4+ T cells from blood. The clonotype was recovered from a young man with type 1 diabetes. The chain uses TRBV6-5 and TRBJ1-1; D unresolved. DNA of the CDR3: TGTGCCAGCAGTGGGGATTTCACTGAAGCTTTCTTT. Its protein is CASSGDFTEAFF.